One sample yielded the 24 T cell receptor beta chains listed below, sequenced in a study of OX40 agonist ivuxolimab in advanced cancers. Preparation of the library involved the immunoSEQ multiplex PCR assay. As stored in TCRdb, this immuneACCESS dataset retains in-frame rearrangements with V and J assigned. A fraction of the clones does not appear; measured against another copy, unresolved V genes explain less than half of the discrepancy, and the remainder lacks a known reason. The sample has approximately 82,000 clones on record, 84% of them singletons. The top ten clonotypes cover just under 25% of the sample. Material: CD4+ or CD8+ T cells sorted from blood, obtained in a trial of the OX40 agonist ivuxolimab. The receptors stem from an adult with an advanced solid tumor such as melanoma, head and neck, liver or kidney cancer.

Here the CDR3 reads CASRQQGSAYEQYF. The CDR3 region has the DNA TGCGCCAGCAGGCAACAGGGGTCTGCCTACGAGCAGTACTTC. The chain recombines TRBV5-1 with TRBJ2-7; 7 positions agree with TRBD1. This CDR3 contains 14 residues. Germline assignment: CDR1 SGHRS and CDR2 YFSETQ. With V trimmed by 5 bases and J by 2 bases, 7 bases remained unmatched.

The chain combines TRBV7-2 with TRBJ2-7; D not resolved. V was cut by 2 bases and J by 2 bases, with 16 bases left in between. The CDR3 has 16 amino acids. The germline V gene has CDR1 SGHTA and CDR2 FQGNSA. DNA for the CDR3: TGTGCCAGCAGCTTAATTGGTAGGGCAGAGGCCTACGAGCAGTACTTC. Protein: CASSLIGRAEAYEQYF.

The chain is built from TRBV7-6 and TRBJ1-6; possible D gene TRBD1, 5 bases. Trimming took 1 base from V and 5 from J, leaving 9 bases between them. Germline V gene data show CDR1 as SGHVS and CDR2 as FNYEAQ. The length of the CDR3 is 15 residues. CDR3 region: CASSLGQTHNSPLHF. CDR3 DNA sequence: TGTGCCAGCAGCTTAGGACAGACACATAATTCACCCCTCCACTTT.

V is TRBV7-9 and J is TRBJ1-1; perhaps TRBD1 as D (6 bases). This CDR3 has 18 amino acids. Germline V gene data show CDR1 as SEHNR and CDR2 as FQNEAQ (reference sequence). Trimming left V 3 bases short and J 5 bases short, with 25 bases between. CDR3: CASSFRTFHREGQTEAFF. The CDR3 nucleotides are TGTGCCAGCAGCTTCAGGACATTCCACAGGGAAGGACAAACTGAAGCTTTCTTT.

The V call is TRBV5-8, the J call TRBJ1-1; 7 bases map to TRBD1. V was pared by 4 bases and J by 0 bases, with 9 bases of the junction left unmatched. The length of the CDR3 is 16 residues. From germline, CDR1 is SGHTS and CDR2 YDEGEE. The CDR3 protein is CASSPQGDGLNTEAFF. CDR3 in DNA: TGTGCCAGCAGCCCCCAGGGGGACGGTTTGAACACTGAAGCTTTCTTT.

The chain has TRBV25-1 and TRBJ2-5, with D perhaps TRBD2 (5 bases). V was cut by 3 bases and J by 5 bases, with 13 bases left in between. The CDR3 runs 14 residues. Germline CDR1 MGHDK, CDR2 SYGVNS. CDR3 in amino acids: CASSEGGTRETQYF. The CDR3 coding sequence is TGTGCCAGCAGTGAGGGCGGAACTAGGGAGACCCAGTACTTC. Looking up the rest from reference TRBV25-1 and TRBJ2-5 gives the full variable domain: EADIYQTPRYLVIGTGKKITLECSQTMGHDKMYWYQQDPGMELHLIHYSYGVNSTEKGDLSSESTVSRIRTEHFPLTLESARPSHTSQYLCASSEGGTRETQYFGPGTRLLVL.

This clone was detected only a few times. The V and J genes are TRBV2 and TRBJ1-2, with D possibly being TRBD1 (6 bases). The CDR3 has 13 residues. CDR1 and CDR2 from the germline V gene are SNHLY and FYNNEI. V was clipped by 1 base and J by 4 bases, with 7 bases between them. CDR3 bases: TGTGCCAGCAGTGAAGGGACAGTCTATGGCTACACCTTC. Its translation is CASSEGTVYGYTF.

V gene TRBV6-1 combines with J gene TRBJ1-1; no firm D call. This CDR3 has 13 amino acids. The ends were cut back, 6 bases at V and 6 bases at J, with 14 bases in the middle. In germline, CDR1 is MNHNS, CDR2 SASEGT. DNA for the CDR3: TGTGCCAGCAGCCGACCGCTGGGTTCTGAAGCTTTCTTT. The encoded protein is CASSRPLGSEAFF.

V is TRBV5-4 and J is TRBJ1-4; D ambiguous. The V end was cut by 0 bases, the J end by 7 bases, with 13 bases between. The CDR3 has 15 residues. The germline V gene encodes CDR1 SGHNT and CDR2 YYREEE (reference sequence). The CDR3 DNA sequence: TGTGCCAGCAGCTTGGGGGAGTCTGTAGGTGAAAAACTGTTTTTT. Amino acid sequence: CASSLGESVGEKLFF.

The genes are TRBV7-7 and TRBJ2-5; tentatively, D is TRBD1 or TRBD2 (5 bases each). Deletions cut 3 bases from V and 5 bases from J, with 16 bases between. CDR1 is SSHAT, CDR2 FNYEAQ, per germline (reference sequence). The CDR3 spans 15 residues. The CDR3 sequence: CASSLFGTPSETQYF. In DNA, the CDR3 is TGTGCCAGCAGCTTGTTTGGGACCCCTTCGGAGACCCAGTACTTC.

This chain connects TRBV9 to TRBJ2-1; D might be TRBD2 (6 bases). CDR3 length: 15 residues. The V gene lost 5 bases and the J gene lost 8 bases, with 20 bases spanning the gap. Germline V CDR1 and CDR2: SGDLS, YYNGEE. The chain's CDR3 is CASRSEGRSWDEQFF. CDR3 in DNA: TGTGCCAGCAGGTCGGAGGGTAGGAGTTGGGATGAGCAGTTCTTC. The whole variable domain, filled in from reference TRBV9 and TRBJ2-1, reads DSGVTQTPKHLITATGQRVTLRCSPRSGDLSVYWYQQSLDQGLQFLIQYYNGEERAKGNILERFSAQQFPDLHSELNLSSLELGDSALYFCASRSEGRSWDEQFFGPGTRLTVL.

This chain links TRBV2 with TRBJ1-5; tentative D call: TRBD1 (5 bases). The length of the CDR3 is 13 residues. V shed 9 bases and J shed 7 bases, with 16 bases lying between them. Germline lookup yields CDR1 SNHLY and CDR2 FYNNEI. The CDR3 DNA reads TGTGCCAGTGAGGAATCCGGGGGACAGCCCCAGCATTTT. As protein: CASEESGGQPQHF.

V gene TRBV25-1 combines with J gene TRBJ2-7; D is possibly TRBD2 (6 bases). Germline loops: CDR1 MGHDK, CDR2 SYGVNS. There are 15 residues in the CDR3. The V end was cut by 1 base, the J end by 9 bases, with 19 bases between. CDR3 DNA sequence: TGTGCCAGCAGTGAATGTGATGGTGGAGGGTGGGGGCAGTACTTC. Its translation is CASSECDGGGWGQYF.

The chain recombines TRBV30 with TRBJ1-2, with TRBD1 matching 9 bases. Germline CDR1 is GTSNPN and CDR2 is SVGIG (reference sequence). The CDR3 has 15 residues. With V trimmed by 0 bases and J by 3 bases, 5 bases remained unmatched. The CDR3 DNA reads as TGTGCCTGGAGTGTTGAACAGGGGGCTTACTATGGCTACACCTTC. Its translation is CAWSVEQGAYYGYTF.

This chain uses TRBV5-4 with TRBJ1-2; TRBD1 matches at 8 bases. The V gene's germline CDR1 is SGHNT and CDR2 YYREEE (reference sequence). Trimming took 2 bases from V and 0 from J; bases not matched to a gene: 3. This CDR3 comprises 15 residues. As DNA, the CDR3 is TGTGCCAGCAGCTTCGGACAGGGAACTAACTATGGCTACACCTTC. It is translated as CASSFGQGTNYGYTF.

Only a few counts were recorded for this clone. The chain combines TRBV7-9 with TRBJ1-6; D gene unclear. Germline V gene lookup returns CDR1 SEHNR and CDR2 FQNEAQ (reference sequence). V dropped 4 bases and J dropped 3 bases, with 7 bases sitting between them. CDR3 length: 14 residues. This CDR3 is CASSSPGYNSPLHF. The CDR3 region has the DNA TGTGCCAGCAGCTCCCCGGGCTATAATTCACCCCTCCACTTT.

At least ten counts were recorded for this clone. The rearrangement joins TRBV16 to TRBJ1-2, with unresolved D. Germline V gene sequence: CDR1 KGHSY, CDR2 FQNENV. V was shortened by 0 bases and J by 0 bases, with 8 bases between the two germline ends. The CDR3 is 15 amino acids. CDR3 coding DNA: TGTGCCAGCAGCCAATCCAGTCTGGCTAACTATGGCTACACCTTC. As protein: CASSQSSLANYGYTF.

This sequence joins TRBV7-2 and TRBJ2-1; 13 bases agree with TRBD2. Germline CDR1 SGHTA, CDR2 FQGNSA. J was trimmed by 6 bases and V by 4 bases; bases with no gene match: 6. The CDR3 runs to 16 residues. CDR3 coding DNA: TGTGCCAGCAGCTCACTCACTAGCGGGGGGGCCAATGAGCAGTTCTTC. Its translation: CASSSLTSGGANEQFF.

This clone was recorded only once. The chain recombines TRBV28 with TRBJ2-1; 9 bases line up with TRBD2. The CDR3 totals 14 residues. CDR1 is MDHEN, CDR2 SYDVKM, per germline. The CDR3 DNA follows: TGTGTATCGTACCGAGCGGGGGGCCACGATGAGCAGTTCTTC. Protein product: CVSYRAGGHDEQFF.

V is TRBV5-1 and J is TRBJ2-5; the D call may be TRBD1 or TRBD2 (5 bases each). The germline V gene has CDR1 SGHRS and CDR2 YFSETQ. V was pared by 3 bases and J by 11 bases, with 20 bases between. This CDR3 is built from 14 residues. In nucleotides, the CDR3 is TGCGCCAGCAGCTCGGACGGATGGGGGAAGGAGCAGTACTTC. This codes for CASSSDGWGKEQYF.

This clone was seen a few times. This chain links TRBV28 with TRBJ1-3; D gene ambiguous. The CDR3 has 15 residues. V was pared by 4 bases and J by 4 bases, with 14 bases between. CDR1 is MDHEN and CDR2 is SYDVKM in the germline V gene. The CDR3 bases are TGTGCCAGCAGTTCCCTCGGGAACATCGGAAACACCATATATTTT. It encodes CASSSLGNIGNTIYF.

The chain is built from TRBV29-1 and TRBJ2-5; weak D call: TRBD1 (6 bases). The CDR3 contains 15 residues. Trimming removed 7 bases at V and 0 bases at J, with 18 bases between. From germline, CDR1 is SQVTM and CDR2 ANQGSEA. CDR3 coding DNA: TGCAGCGCATCTCCCACCACAGGGTACCAAGAGACCCAGTACTTC. Translation gives CSASPTTGYQETQYF.

The chain recombines TRBV7-2 with TRBJ1-2; no reliable D call. Germline CDR1 and CDR2: SGHTA and FQGNSA. The CDR3 totals 14 residues. Trimming shortened V by 0 bases and J by 3 bases, and 8 bases separated the two germline ends. CDR3 region: CASSLASSDYGYTF. DNA for the CDR3: TGTGCCAGCAGCTTAGCGAGCAGCGACTATGGCTACACCTTC.

This chain connects TRBV7-9 to TRBJ2-5, with a possible D match to TRBD2 (6 bases). Matching the DNA end better, TRBJ2-7 makes the J call doubtful. Germline V gene sequence: CDR1 SEHNR, CDR2 FQNEAQ (reference sequence). The CDR3 extends over 14 amino acids. The CDR3 bases are TGTGCCAGCAGCTTATACGGGAGTTACTACGAGCAGTACTTC. Protein sequence: CASSLYGSYYEQYF.